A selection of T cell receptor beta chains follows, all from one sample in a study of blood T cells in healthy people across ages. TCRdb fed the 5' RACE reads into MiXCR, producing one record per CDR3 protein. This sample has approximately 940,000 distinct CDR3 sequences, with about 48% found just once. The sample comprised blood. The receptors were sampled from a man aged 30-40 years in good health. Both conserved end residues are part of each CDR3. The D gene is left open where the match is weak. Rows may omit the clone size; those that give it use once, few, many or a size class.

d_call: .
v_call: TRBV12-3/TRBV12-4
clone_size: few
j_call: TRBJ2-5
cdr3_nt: TGTGCCAGCAGTCCCAGAGCTAGCGAGGGTACCCAGTACTTC
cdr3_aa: CASSPRASEGTQYF

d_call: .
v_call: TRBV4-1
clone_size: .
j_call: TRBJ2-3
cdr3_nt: TGCGCCAGCAGCCAAGCACGGGAGGATACGCAGTATTTT
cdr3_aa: CASSQAREDTQYF

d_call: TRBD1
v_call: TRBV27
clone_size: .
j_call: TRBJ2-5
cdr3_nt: TGTGCCAGCAGTTTCGGACAGGGCGAGACCCAGTACTTC
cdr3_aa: CASSFGQGETQYF

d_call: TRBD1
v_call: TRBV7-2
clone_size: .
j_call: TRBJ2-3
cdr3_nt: TGTGCCAGCAGCTTAAGTCGGGGACAGGGCACAGATACGCAGTATTTT
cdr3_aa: CASSLSRGQGTDTQYF

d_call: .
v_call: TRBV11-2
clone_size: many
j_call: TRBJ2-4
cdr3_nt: TGTGCCAGCAGCGTAGAACCCCAAAACATTCAGTACTTC
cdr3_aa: CASSVEPQNIQYF

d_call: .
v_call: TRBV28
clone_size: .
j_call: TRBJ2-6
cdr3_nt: TGTGCCAGCAGCCCTTCGGGGACGTCTGGGGCCAACGTCCTGACTTTC
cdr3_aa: CASSPSGTSGANVLTF

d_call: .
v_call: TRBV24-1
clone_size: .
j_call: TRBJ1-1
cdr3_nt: TGTGCCACCAGTCACCGGGACGGGAACACTGAAGCTTTCTTT
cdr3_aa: CATSHRDGNTEAFF

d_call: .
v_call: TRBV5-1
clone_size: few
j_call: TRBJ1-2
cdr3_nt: TGCGCCAGCAGCTCCGTCGCCAGGGACTATGGCTACACCTTC
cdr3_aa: CASSSVARDYGYTF

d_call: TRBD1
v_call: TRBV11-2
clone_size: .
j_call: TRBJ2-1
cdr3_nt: TGTGCCAGCAGACGACAGGGGGGGATCTACAATGAGCAGTTCTTC
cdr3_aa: CASRRQGGIYNEQFF

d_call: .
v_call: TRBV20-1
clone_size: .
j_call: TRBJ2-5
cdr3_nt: TGCAGTGCTCCTTGGTCGACAGGAGAGTACGTAGGGCAGTACTTC
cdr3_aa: CSAPWSTGEYVGQYF

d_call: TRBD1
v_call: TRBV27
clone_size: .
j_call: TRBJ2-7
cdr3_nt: TGTGCCAGCAAACCGGGACAGGGTTTCTACGAGCAGTACTTC
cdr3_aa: CASKPGQGFYEQYF

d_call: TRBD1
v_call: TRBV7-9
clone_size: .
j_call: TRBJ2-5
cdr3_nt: TGTGCCAGCAGCCTGGGACAGGGCGACAATGAGCAGTACTTC
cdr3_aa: CASSLGQGDNEQYF

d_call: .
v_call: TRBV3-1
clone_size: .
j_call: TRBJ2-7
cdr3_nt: TGTGCCAGCAGTCTAACCCCCGGTATGAACTACGAGCAGTACTTC
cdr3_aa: CASSLTPGMNYEQYF

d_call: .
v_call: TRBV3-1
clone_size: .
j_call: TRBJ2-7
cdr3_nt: TGTGCCAGCAGTACCAGACGGTCCTCCTACGAGCAGTACTTC
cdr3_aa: CASSTRRSSYEQYF

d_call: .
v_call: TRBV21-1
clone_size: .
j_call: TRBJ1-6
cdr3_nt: TGTGCCAGCAGCAAAGACAGGTCCCCCAATTCACCCCTCCACTTT
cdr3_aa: CASSKDRSPNSPLHF

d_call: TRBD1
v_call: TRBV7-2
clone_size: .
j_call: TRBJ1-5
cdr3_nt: TGTGCCAGCAGTCCTTCAGGGGGAGGGGGCAATCAGCCCCAGCATTTT
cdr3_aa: CASSPSGGGGNQPQHF

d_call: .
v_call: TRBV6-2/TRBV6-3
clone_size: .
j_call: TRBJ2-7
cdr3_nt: TGTGCCAGCAGTTACGGTTACGGAGCCGGGAACGAAAACTTTTACGAGCAGTACTTC
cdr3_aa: CASSYGYGAGNENFYEQYF

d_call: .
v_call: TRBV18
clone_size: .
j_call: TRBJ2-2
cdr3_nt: TGTGCCAGCTCACCAAAGAGTACGGGACTGGCAAACACCGGGGAGCTGTTTTTT
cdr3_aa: CASSPKSTGLANTGELFF

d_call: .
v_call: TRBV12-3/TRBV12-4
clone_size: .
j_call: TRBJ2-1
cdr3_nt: TGTGCCGGCAGTTTAGCAGGGGTCACCTCCAATGAGCAGTTCTTC
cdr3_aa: CAGSLAGVTSNEQFF

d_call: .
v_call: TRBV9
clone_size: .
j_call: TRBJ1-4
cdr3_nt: TGTGCCAGCAGCGTAGAGGGCAGGTCGGATGAAAAACTGTTTTTT
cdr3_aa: CASSVEGRSDEKLFF

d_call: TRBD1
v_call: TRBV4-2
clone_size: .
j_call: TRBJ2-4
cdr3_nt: TGTGCCAGCAGCCAACTGGACAGGGCCAAAAACATTCAGTACTTC
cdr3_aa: CASSQLDRAKNIQYF

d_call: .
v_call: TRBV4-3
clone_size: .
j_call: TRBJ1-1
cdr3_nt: TGCGCCAGCAGCCAAGATTGGGTCACCACTGAGCAAGCTTTCTTT
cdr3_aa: CASSQDWVTTEQAFF

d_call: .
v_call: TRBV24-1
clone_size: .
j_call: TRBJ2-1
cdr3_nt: TGTGCCACCAGTGGCGAGGTCCCTGGTTCCTACAATGAGCAGTTCTTC
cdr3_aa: CATSGEVPGSYNEQFF